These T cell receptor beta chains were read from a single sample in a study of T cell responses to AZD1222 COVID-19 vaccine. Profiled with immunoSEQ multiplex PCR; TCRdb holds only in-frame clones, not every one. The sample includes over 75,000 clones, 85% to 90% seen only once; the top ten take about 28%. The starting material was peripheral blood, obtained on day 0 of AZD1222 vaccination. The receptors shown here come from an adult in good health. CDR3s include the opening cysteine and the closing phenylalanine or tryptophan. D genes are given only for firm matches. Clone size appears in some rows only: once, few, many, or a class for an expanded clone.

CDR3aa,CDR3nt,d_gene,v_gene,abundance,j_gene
CASSRTGANYGYTF,TGTGCCAGCTCCCGGACAGGGGCTAACTATGGCTACACCTTC,TRBD1,TRBV19,.,TRBJ1-2
CASSNSQGGDEETQYF,TGTGCCAGCAGCAACTCACAGGGGGGGGATGAAGAGACCCAGTACTTC,.,TRBV7-9,.,TRBJ2-5
CATSAILGLADYTQYF,TGTGCCACCAGCGCCATTCTGGGACTAGCGGATTATACGCAGTATTTT,TRBD2,TRBV15,once,TRBJ2-3
CASSSTGGWSNQPQHF,TGTGCCAGCAGTTCCACAGGGGGTTGGAGCAATCAGCCCCAGCATTTT,TRBD1,TRBV6-5,.,TRBJ1-5
CASRSTGTLNTEAFF,TGTGCCAGCAGATCTACCGGGACACTGAACACTGAAGCTTTCTTT,.,TRBV2,.,TRBJ1-1
CASSQTLTVPGELFF,TGCGCCAGCAGCCAGACTCTGACAGTTCCCGGGGAGCTGTTTTTT,.,TRBV5-1,.,TRBJ2-2
CASSVGQYNEKLFF,TGCGCCAGCAGCGTGGGACAGTATAATGAAAAACTGTTTTTT,TRBD1,TRBV5-1,.,TRBJ1-4
CASSFLRTGYSGNTIYF,TGTGCCAGCAGCTTTCTAAGGACAGGGTACTCTGGAAACACCATATATTTT,TRBD1,TRBV5-7,.,TRBJ1-3
CASSYSLAGGYNEQFF,TGTGCCAGCAGTTACTCGCTAGCGGGAGGGTACAATGAGCAGTTCTTC,TRBD2,TRBV6-2/TRBV6-3,.,TRBJ2-1
CASSIAGISNQPQHF,TGTGCCAGTAGTATAGCAGGCATAAGCAATCAGCCCCAGCATTTT,.,TRBV19,.,TRBJ1-5
CASSQDRGWTEAFF,TGCGCCAGCAGCCAAGATCGTGGGTGGACTGAAGCTTTCTTT,.,TRBV4-3,.,TRBJ1-1
CASRYGTSQFF,TGTGCCAGCAGATACGGGACTAGCCAGTTCTTC,TRBD2,TRBV28,.,TRBJ2-1
CATRMGIRGELFF,TGTGCCACCAGAATGGGGATTAGGGGGGAGCTGTTTTTT,.,TRBV15,.,TRBJ2-2
CASSLDRVDEKLFF,TGTGCCAGCAGCTTGGACAGGGTAGACGAAAAACTGTTTTTT,TRBD1,TRBV3-1/TRBV3-2,.,TRBJ1-4
CASSSRGTGNEKLFF,TGTGCCAGCAGCAGTCGCGGGACAGGGAATGAAAAACTGTTTTTT,TRBD1,TRBV3-1/TRBV3-2,.,TRBJ1-4
CASSPQHPHQPQHF,TGCGCCAGCAGCCCCCAACATCCTCATCAGCCCCAGCATTTT,.,TRBV5-1,once,TRBJ1-5
CASSPREEQFF,TGTGCCAGCTCCCCCCGCGAGGAGCAGTTCTTC,.,TRBV12-3/TRBV12-4,.,TRBJ2-1
CSGRGRDTQYF,TGCAGCGGCAGAGGACGAGATACGCAGTATTTT,.,TRBV29-1,.,TRBJ2-3
CASSPAWGHEQYF,TGTGCCAGCAGTCCTGCATGGGGGCACGAGCAGTACTTC,.,TRBV27,.,TRBJ2-7
CSAGGGLAGTDTQYF,TGCAGTGCTGGTGGGGGACTAGCGGGAACAGATACGCAGTATTTT,TRBD2,TRBV20-1,.,TRBJ2-3
CASSPDRGQRTDTQYF,TGTGCCAGCAGCCCCGACAGGGGCCAACGCACAGATACGCAGTATTTT,TRBD1,TRBV7-9,.,TRBJ2-3
CASSQVLNPAKNIQYF,TGCGCCAGCAGCCAAGTTCTGAACCCCGCCAAAAACATTCAGTACTTC,.,TRBV4-1,.,TRBJ2-4
CASSLRRDGRGYTF,TGCGCCAGCAGCTTGCGCCGGGACGGGCGTGGCTACACCTTC,.,TRBV5-1,.,TRBJ1-2
CASSNLADYEQYF,TGTGCCAGCAGCAATCTAGCGGACTACGAGCAGTACTTC,TRBD2,TRBV13,.,TRBJ2-7
CASSQDQSGSANYGYTF,TGTGCCAGCAGCCAAGATCAGTCAGGTTCAGCTAACTATGGCTACACCTTC,.,TRBV4-2,once,TRBJ1-2